Listed below are T cell receptor beta chains from one sample, sequenced in a study of T cell clusters in autoimmune cytopenias. TCRdb re-called the multiplex PCR reads, yielding one record per CDR3 amino acid sequence without DNA. The specimen's table records around 11,000 distinct CDR3 sequences. The data also belong to a second study, concerning T cell repertoires in aging, cancer and after chemotherapy.

The sequenced sample was peripheral blood. The origin of the receptors is a human donor in good health. CDR3s include the opening cysteine and the closing phenylalanine or tryptophan. Size is omitted from some rows. Given values are once, few, many or a class for expanded clones.

len	abundance	j_gene	v_gene	CDR3aa
14	medium-sized	TRBJ2-1	TRBV6-5	CASSSGSTYNEQFF
13	NA	TRBJ1-2	TRBV19	CASSMLVSYGYTF
14	NA	TRBJ2-1	TRBV5-1	CASSLAQKGNEQFF
14	NA	TRBJ2-3	TRBV19	CASSIQGTTDTQYF
13	NA	TRBJ1-5	TRBV30	CAWSAGSNQPQHF
14	large	TRBJ2-7	TRBV29-1	CSVEDRAGGDEQYF
14	NA	TRBJ2-5	TRBV5-4	CASSTVGDGETQYF
15	NA	TRBJ1-5	TRBV19	CASSIRGGAWQPQHF
16	NA	TRBJ1-2	TRBV5-8	CASSLVRASRGYGYTF
15	NA	TRBJ2-1	TRBV19	CASSISPYIHNEQFF
15	NA	TRBJ2-1	TRBV29-1	CSVDGASGTYNEQFF
16	NA	TRBJ2-2	TRBV18	CASSPSRTANTGELFF
13	NA	TRBJ2-1	TRBV24-1	CATSDPGYNEQFF
16	NA	TRBJ2-2	TRBV24-1	CATSGGRDANTGELFF
12	NA	TRBJ1-4	TRBV6-2/TRBV6-3	CASSYLGSRLFF
14	NA	TRBJ2-5	TRBV19	CASSIGGVQETQYF
17	NA	TRBJ2-7	TRBV27	CASKGSNRTGGYYEQYF
12	NA	TRBJ1-5	TRBV29-1	CSVGNSNQPQHF
13	NA	TRBJ1-2	TRBV19	CASRYRQGFGYTF
16	medium-sized	TRBJ2-3	TRBV30	CAWSDGTSGVGDTQYF
16	NA	TRBJ1-4	TRBV18	CASSPVQTRAGEKLFF
13	NA	TRBJ2-2	TRBV18	CASSPPVDGELFF
11	NA	TRBJ2-7	TRBV11-1	CASRETYEQYF
21	NA	TRBJ1-6	TRBV7-6	CASSLAPLGQGLSSYNSPLHF